The sequence of this TCR beta chain was determined in a study of blood T cell repertoires in COVID-19 (dated by TCRdb to 2020 to 2021). Some background on the complete study: The collaborator samples originated in the United States, Italy and Spain and spanned the acute and convalescent phases of COVID-19. Nearly every sample came with metadata listing a de-identified subject ID, COVID-19 status, age in years and sex. The prospective study material was composed of cDNA or gDNA derived from T cells, B-cell-depleted T cells, or PBMCs. Samples were obtained from the ongoing ImmuneRACE study (first 160 participants) and from 950 to 1,500 subjects provided by 6 global collaborators. HLA class I and class II types, where available, came from metadata supplied by the sample provider rather than from assay-based typing. The repertoires were released in a freely available public database meant as a resource for research on the immune response to SARS-CoV-2. The dataset comprised deeply sampled blood TCRbeta repertoires from subjects exposed to, actively infected with, or recovered from COVID-19. General study outcomes and caveats: Clinical and demographic metadata were provided uncurated, with the amount varying by source and participant.

A word on this clone: Its cognate antigen has yet to be identified. Base quality data are lacking; no much larger clone is found one base away.

CDR1 and CDR2 were assigned from the germline V gene as MNHEY and SVGEGT. From its cysteine to its phenylalanine, the CDR3 spans 17 amino acids. The sequence is cut down to CDR3 DNA, 51 bases in frame from base 1. V is trimmed back by 2 bases and J by 4 bases, and the junction contains 13 bases that no gene match accounts for. Each collaborating institution followed its own protocols to collect whole blood in K2EDTA tubes. For TCRbeta analysis, collaborator samples were shipped as frozen whole blood, as isolated PBMCs, or as DNA extracted from either sample type. The immunoSEQ Assay, a bias-controlled multiplex PCR, was used to amplify TCRbeta CDR3 regions from genomic DNA. As for the authors' bioinformatics: Within the assay, amplification of reference gene primers was used to estimate how many nucleated cells each sample contained. To quantify the absolute abundance of each unique TCRbeta CDR3 rearrangement, sequence reads were collapsed and filtered. For each sample, productive Simpson clonality was calculated as the square root of Simpson's diversity index over productive rearrangements. As stored in TCRdb, this immuneACCESS dataset retains in-frame rearrangements with V and J assigned. A fraction of the clones does not appear; measured against another copy, unresolved V genes explain less than half of the discrepancy, and the remainder lacks a known reason. V and J calls and clone size are copied from that table; D and trimming were computed from the DNA. Recorded for this sample are more than 200,000 clones; roughly 84% of them occurred a single time. The leading ten clones occupy around 4.2% of the sample.

The clonotype comes from a man aged 55 to 70 with acute or convalescent COVID-19. Rearrangement joined TRBV6-2 or TRBV6-3 to TRBJ1-2, with 7 bases matching TRBD1. Input material: peripheral blood. The nucleotide sequence reads as follows: TGTGCCAGCAGTTACGGAGGGGGCGCGTTTGGGGCCTATGGCTACACCTTC. It codes for CASSYGGGAFGAYGYTF.